Presented here are 13 T cell receptor beta chains from one specimen sequenced in a study of blood T cell repertoires in COVID-19. Clones were read by immunoSEQ multiplex PCR, and TCRdb kept only the in-frame ones, dropping some. The profile shows approximately 200,000 clones, approximately 88% of them singletons. The sample comprised peripheral blood. The source is a woman aged 25 to 39 with acute or convalescent COVID-19.

In this sample, this clone turned up a few times. The CDR3 spells CAGYRGLRETQYF. As DNA, the CDR3 is TGTGCCGGCTACAGGGGGCTTCGGGAGACCCAGTACTTC. The J gene is TRBJ2-5, the V gene TRBV7-9, with 9 bases identical to TRBD1. Germline CDR1 reads SEHNR; CDR2 reads FQNEAQ (reference sequence). V lost 11 bases, J lost 5 bases, and 9 bases stayed unmatched. This CDR3 comprises 13 residues.

The table lists this clone with a few counts. The V call is TRBV27, the J call TRBJ2-7; TRBD2 matches 7 bases. The V segment lost 5 bases and the J segment 0 bases; nucleotides outside the gene matches: 10. The CDR3 has 16 amino acids. Germline assignment: CDR1 MNHEY and CDR2 SMNVEV (reference sequence). CDR3 in DNA: TGTGCCAGCAGTCCACCTGGACTAGAAAGCTCCTACGAGCAGTACTTC. Residues: CASSPPGLESSYEQYF.

V is TRBV19 and J is TRBJ2-4, with TRBD1 as a possible D gene (6 bases). The CDR3 spans 18 residues. The germline V gene encodes CDR1 LNHDA and CDR2 SQIVND (reference sequence). V was trimmed by 5 bases and J by 0 bases, leaving 20 bases between them. The CDR3 here is CASSWGRDTQLAKNIQYF. The DNA for the CDR3 is TGTGCCAGTAGTTGGGGCCGGGACACGCAATTAGCCAAAAACATTCAGTACTTC.

The chain links TRBV7-9 to TRBJ1-1, with no clear D. CDR3 length equals 10 residues. Trimming left V 5 bases short and J 7 bases short, with 5 bases between. Looked up from germline, CDR1 is SEHNR and CDR2 is FQNEAQ (reference sequence). CDR3 nucleotides: TGTGCCAGCAGCGTACTTGAAGCTTTCTTT. Translation gives CASSVLEAFF.

The gene calls are TRBV7-9 and TRBJ2-1, with D unresolved. This CDR3 has 12 residues. The germline CDR1 and CDR2 sequences are SEHNR and FQNEAQ (reference sequence). The V end was cut by 5 bases, the J end by 5 bases, with 7 bases between. CDR3 loop: CASSQINNEQFF. CDR3 in DNA: TGTGCCAGCAGCCAGATCAACAATGAGCAGTTCTTC. Drawing the rest from reference TRBV7-9 and TRBJ2-1, the complete variable domain is DTGVSQNPRHKITKRGQNVTFRCDPISEHNRLYWYRQTLGQGPEFLTYFQNEAQLEKSRLLSDRFSAERPKGSFSTLEIQRTEQGDSAMYLCASSQINNEQFFGPGTRLTVL.

This chain joins TRBV5-1 and TRBJ2-3; 7 bases match TRBD1. The CDR3 runs 13 residues. The germline V gene has CDR1 SGHRS and CDR2 YFSETQ. V shed 6 bases and J 6 bases; nucleotides not matched to a gene: 7. The chain's CDR3 is CASTSTGIDTQYF. In DNA form, the CDR3 reads TGCGCCAGCACCTCGACAGGGATCGATACGCAGTATTTT.

The V gene is TRBV9, the J gene TRBJ2-6; no clear D gene. Trimming removed 3 bases at V and 0 bases at J, with 16 bases between. From germline, CDR1 is SGDLS and CDR2 YYNGEE. The CDR3 length is 18 residues. The CDR3 loop reads CASSEAWASVSGANVLTF. The CDR3 DNA reads TGTGCCAGCAGCGAGGCGTGGGCCTCCGTCTCTGGGGCCAACGTCCTGACTTTC.

This clone appeared a single time. This chain links TRBV2 with TRBJ2-1, with 11 bases matching TRBD2. The CDR3 length is 15 residues. Unmatched junction bases numbered 8, after V lost 6 bases and J lost 7 bases. Germline-derived CDR1 and CDR2 are SNHLY and FYNNEI. CDR3 region: CASSDLAGGPNEQFF. CDR3 DNA: TGTGCCAGCAGCGACTTAGCGGGAGGGCCTAATGAGCAGTTCTTC.

The CDR3 spells CASSPGLAGGRAKNIQYF. CDR3 coding DNA: TGTGCCAGCAGCCCAGGACTAGCGGGAGGTCGGGCCAAAAACATTCAGTACTTC. The chain carries TRBV3-1 (or the pseudogene TRBV3-2) and TRBJ2-4; 14 bases align to TRBD2. V trimming: 4 bases; J trimming: 1 base; junction bases outside the gene matches: 6. CDR1 and CDR2 from the germline V gene are LGHDT and YNNKEL (reference sequence). The CDR3 spans 18 residues.

Worth noting for this clone: Distinct nucleotide sequences in the sample also encode this CDR3. This sequence joins TRBV10-3 and TRBJ1-4; D call uncertain. CDR1 is ENHRY, CDR2 SYGVKD, per germline. With 0 bases removed from V and 8 bases from J, the gap between germline ends came to 4 bases. The CDR3 extends over 12 amino acids. CDR3 DNA: TGTGCCATCAGTGAGTCGCGGGAAAAACTGTTTTTT. Translating it yields CAISESREKLFF.

The V and J genes are TRBV28 and TRBJ2-7; D is uncertain. The V end lost 11 bases, the J end lost 11 bases, and 10 bases lay between the germline ends. From germline, CDR1 is MDHEN and CDR2 SYDVKM. This CDR3 contains 8 residues. The CDR3 spells CAGTGEYF. DNA of the CDR3: TGTGCCGGCACCGGAGAGTACTTC. Drawing the rest from reference TRBV28 and TRBJ2-7, the complete variable domain is DVKVTQSSRYLVKRTGEKVFLECVQDMDHENMFWYRQDPGLGLRLIYFSYDVKMKEKGDIPEGYSVSREKKERFSLILESASTNQTSMYLCAGTGEYFGPGTRLTVT.

V gene TRBV12-3 or TRBV12-4 combines with J gene TRBJ2-2; D gene unclear. This CDR3 has 12 amino acids. Between the trimmed V and J ends, which lost 7 bases and 6 bases, there was a span of 9 bases. The CDR3 loop reads CASIKEAGELFF. For the CDR3, the DNA is TGTGCCAGCATCAAAGAGGCCGGGGAGCTGTTTTTT.

The genes are TRBV28 and TRBJ2-7, with no clear D. This CDR3 has 13 amino acids. V lost 6 bases, J lost 3 bases, and 12 bases lay in between. Germline values: CDR1 MDHEN, CDR2 SYDVKM. This chain's CDR3 is CASSPPLYYEQYF. CDR3 nucleotide sequence: TGTGCCAGCAGCCCACCTCTCTACTACGAGCAGTACTTC.